The T cell receptor beta chain described here comes from a study of T cells after yellow fever vaccination. Study-wide background: The SMART-Seq v4 Ultra Low Input method served to prepare the low-cell-number fractions.

Study results and caveats: Though it reached lower strength, the secondary response hit its peak faster, day 5 versus 15. Clones that expanded after primary vaccination mostly reappeared after the booster (over 95% CD4, roughly 87% CD8).

For TCR, cDNA came from 5'RACE template switching, which added a universal primer site and UMIs. In TCRdb, the 5' RACE reads were re-called with MiXCR into one record per CDR3 protein. The table lists about 580,000 distinct CDR3 sequences, approximately 16% of them singletons. A few counts support this clonotype. Its antigen is not known. V lost 9 bases to trimming and J lost 10 bases, with 12 bases between them. There are 10 residues in the CDR3. Germline V lookup: CDR1 LNHDA, CDR2 SQIVND (reference sequence). Sequences were derived from PBMCs, sampled around 5 days after the first yellow fever vaccination. This rearrangement joins TRBV19 to TRBJ1-1, with D perhaps matching TRBD1 (6 bases). The origin of this receptor is a man aged 18 to 29 who received the YFV17D yellow fever vaccine. The CDR3 nucleotides are TGTGCCAGCCGGGGGCTTTCAGCTTTCTTT. This sequence encodes CASRGLSAFF.